One sample yielded the 13 T cell receptor beta chains listed below, sequenced in a study of spatial heterogeneity in lung cancer. Study observations and caveats: In tumors, expanded intratumoral alpha and beta TCR counts tracked mutation counts.

These receptors lack a known antigen. MiXCR, applied by TCRdb to the 5' RACE reads, yields one record per CDR3 protein. The sample contains over 1,000 distinct CDR3 sequences, about 12% of which appear only once. Indicated time point: sample taken at primary tumor resection. The material was lung tumor tissue, obtained at surgery. Receptor source: a male donor with early-stage non-small cell lung cancer.

By frequency in the sample, this clonotype is medium-sized. The CDR3 DNA reads as TGCGCCAGCAGAGTTCCCGGAGTCAATCAGCCCCAGCATTTT. Its protein product is CASRVPGVNQPQHF. V and J are TRBV5-1 and TRBJ1-5, with D unclear. The length of the CDR3 is 14 residues. From germline, CDR1 is SGHRS and CDR2 YFSETQ. Trimming took off 5 bases at V and 3 bases at J, with 12 bases between the two ends. Full variable domain (remainder filled in from reference TRBV5-1 and TRBJ1-5): KAGVTQTPRYLIKTRGQQVTLSCSPISGHRSVSWYQQTPGQGLQFLFEYFSETQRNKGNFPGRFSGRQFSNSRSEMNVSTLELGDSALYLCASRVPGVNQPQHFGDGTRLSIL.

This clonotype was recorded at least ten times. The rearrangement uses TRBV7-9 and TRBJ2-3, with 8 bases fitting TRBD2. CDR3 length: 15 residues. Germline values: CDR1 SEHNR, CDR2 FQNEAQ (reference sequence). The junction had 6 bases not matched to a gene; V was cut back by 0 bases and J by 7 bases. The chain's CDR3 is CASSLALAGTNTQYF. CDR3 nucleotide sequence: TGTGCCAGCAGCTTAGCGCTAGCGGGTACGAATACGCAGTATTTT. The full variable domain, with the rest looked up from reference TRBV7-9 and TRBJ2-3, is DTGVSQNPRHKITKRGQNVTFRCDPISEHNRLYWYRQTLGQGPEFLTYFQNEAQLEKSRLLSDRFSAERPKGSFSTLEIQRTEQGDSAMYLCASSLALAGTNTQYFGPGTRLTVL.

Of note for this clonotype: The DNA is omitted, as the CDR3 cannot be located on it reliably, and the CDR3 follows TCRdb's listing. The chain combines TRBV7-5 with TRBJ2-1; TRBD1, the table's D call, lacks a check against the DNA. TRBV7-5 is termed a pseudogene. The CDR3 is 21 residues long, ends included. CDR3 region: CISVSEAPWYSAGSSYNEQFF.

In this sample, this clonotype is medium-sized. The V and J genes are TRBV4-1 and TRBJ2-7; possibly TRBD1 or TRBD2 for D (6 bases each). The CDR3 contains 17 residues. Trimming stripped 0 bases from V and 2 bases from J, with 17 bases between. Germline CDR1 MGHRA, CDR2 YSYEKL. The CDR3 protein is CASSQERGGGQTYEQYF. CDR3 DNA sequence: TGCGCCAGCAGCCAAGAACGGGGTGGGGGGCAAACCTACGAGCAGTACTTC.

This clonotype was recorded many times. V gene TRBV6-2 or TRBV6-3 combines with J gene TRBJ2-7, with 7 nucleotides matching TRBD1. CDR3 length: 12 amino acids. V trimming: 6 bases; J trimming: 9 bases; junction bases outside the gene matches: 8. Germline V CDR1 and CDR2: MNHEY, SVGEGT. The CDR3 DNA reads as TGTGCCAGCAGCCTGAGGACAGGCGGGCAGTACTTC. Its translation is CASSLRTGGQYF.

By its share, this clonotype is medium-sized. V is TRBV5-4 and J is TRBJ2-4; the D call may be TRBD1 or TRBD2 (5 bases each). The CDR3 totals 17 residues. Germline loops: CDR1 SGHNT, CDR2 YYREEE (reference sequence). Trimming took off 1 base at V and 0 bases at J, with 14 bases between the two ends. The CDR3 region is CASSLFALGVAKNIQYF. In DNA form, the CDR3 reads TGTGCCAGCAGCTTGTTCGCCCTGGGGGTAGCCAAAAACATTCAGTACTTC.

This clonotype is labeled medium-sized. Here the CDR3 reads CASSRNSYEQYF. The CDR3 nucleotides read TGTGCCAGCAGCCGCAACAGCTACGAGCAGTACTTC. J is TRBJ2-7 and V is TRBV7-6, with D unclear. The germline gives CDR1 SGHVS, CDR2 FNYEAQ. The CDR3 is 12 residues long. The V end was cut by 5 bases, the J end by 3 bases, with 8 bases between.

By share, this clonotype counts as large. The CDR3 nucleotides read TGTGCCAGCAGGGACTCCAGCTCCTACAATGAGCAGTTCTTC. Its protein is CASRDSSSYNEQFF. V and J are TRBV6-1 and TRBJ2-1, with D tentatively TRBD2 (5 bases). The germline CDR1 and CDR2 sequences are MNHNS and SASEGT. The V end lost 6 bases, the J end lost 0 bases, and 9 bases lay between the germline ends. This CDR3 is 14 amino acids long.

The rearrangement joins TRBV7-2 to TRBJ2-1; possibly TRBD2 for D (7 bases). The CDR3 loop spans 17 amino acids. V was trimmed by 5 bases and J by 8 bases, leaving 25 bases between them. Germline CDR1 reads SGHTA; CDR2 reads FQGNSA. The CDR3 DNA reads TGTGCCAGCAGCCCGGAGGGGGGAGGGCCCTCTATCGATGAGCAGTTCTTC. It codes for CASSPEGGGPSIDEQFF.

By proportion, this clonotype is medium-sized. V is TRBV7-2 and J is TRBJ2-7; 7 nucleotides line up with TRBD2. This CDR3 is 14 amino acids long. Trimming took 1 base from V and 2 from J; bases not matched to a gene: 2. The germline V gene encodes CDR1 SGHTA and CDR2 FQGNSA. CDR3 region: CASSLGGRAYEQYF. The CDR3 coding sequence is TGTGCCAGCAGCTTAGGAGGGAGGGCCTACGAGCAGTACTTC.

This clonotype is deemed medium-sized (0.01 to 0.1%). V and J are TRBV20-1 and TRBJ1-1; the D is unclear. Between the trimmed V and J ends, which lost 3 bases and 1 base, there was a span of 12 bases. CDR1 and CDR2 (germline): DFQATT, SNEGSKA (reference sequence). This CDR3 spans 14 amino acids. This CDR3 reads CSASRRRENTEAFF. CDR3 DNA: TGCAGTGCTAGCAGGCGGAGGGAGAACACTGAAGCTTTCTTT.

This clonotype qualifies as medium-sized. This chain joins TRBV19 and TRBJ2-1, with D perhaps matching TRBD1 or TRBD2 (5 bases each). Germline values: CDR1 LNHDA, CDR2 SQIVND (reference sequence). V was clipped by 1 base and J by 8 bases, with 15 bases between them. The CDR3 runs 15 residues. In nucleotides, the CDR3 is TGTGCCAGTAGTATAGGAGCGGCTGGGACGGATGAGCAGTTCTTC. Translation: CASSIGAAGTDEQFF.

The CDR3 sequence: CASSPGAGKNAEQFF. The CDR3 DNA sequence: TGTGCCAGCAGCCCTGGAGCGGGGAAAAATGCTGAGCAGTTCTTC. V gene TRBV4-2 combines with J gene TRBJ2-1; 7 bases line up with TRBD2. The junction had 12 bases not matched to a gene; V was cut back by 4 bases and J by 9 bases. Germline V lookup: CDR1 LGHNA, CDR2 YNFKEQ. This CDR3 has 15 amino acids.